The rows below give T cell receptor beta chains drawn from one sample of a study of cytomegalovirus exposure and HLA in healthy donors. TCRdb's copy holds only in-frame clones and misses some; the assay was immunoSEQ multiplex PCR. This table has about 150,000 clones, around 80% appearing once. The sequenced material came from PBMCs. The receptors were sampled from a man aged 40-55 years in good health and CMV-seronegative. Both conserved end residues are part of each CDR3. A D gene is named only where the DNA matches it firmly.

D gene	J gene	V gene	CDR3 protein
-	TRBJ2-7	TRBV5-1	CASSLAFNEQYF
-	TRBJ1-1	TRBV9	CASSAVNRRSTEAFF
-	TRBJ2-2	TRBV19	CASSIVGQGKELFF
-	TRBJ1-2	TRBV2	CASSSVNYGYTF
TRBD2	TRBJ2-5	TRBV5-1	CASSIEGTSEETQYF
TRBD2	TRBJ2-1	TRBV10-1	CASSESTSGSDEQFF
-	TRBJ2-7	TRBV27	CASFLSSYEQYF
TRBD1	TRBJ1-1	TRBV30	CAWRGTGEAFF
-	TRBJ1-5	TRBV28	CASSLLQDQPQHF
TRBD1	TRBJ2-7	TRBV27	CASSGTGEAYEQYF
-	TRBJ1-4	TRBV6-1	CASRNRTGEKLFF
-	TRBJ1-4	TRBV5-6	CASSLDAGFGTNEKLFF
-	TRBJ2-5	TRBV9	CASSVGAFLYQETQYF
TRBD2	TRBJ2-7	TRBV7-3	CASSAHPGLVYEQYF
-	TRBJ2-3	TRBV11-3	CASRDRGADTQYF
TRBD1	TRBJ1-1	TRBV19	CASSIDLPQLLGQGSQAFF
TRBD1	TRBJ2-7	TRBV28	CASSLPTGDEQYF
-	TRBJ2-2	TRBV5-1	CASSRQPYPETNTGELFF
TRBD2	TRBJ2-7	TRBV10-2	CASSGLAGGSYEQYF
-	TRBJ2-5	TRBV7-2	CASSRSFGRDQETQYF
TRBD1	TRBJ1-1	TRBV27	CASSLQKPRGYTEAFF
TRBD1	TRBJ1-1	TRBV30	CAWRDRGRTMNTEAFF
-	TRBJ2-5	TRBV5-1	CASSLAWGHPETQYF
-	TRBJ2-2	TRBV4-1	CASSQVWSQGGELFF
-	TRBJ2-1	TRBV7-2	CASSLNRNLGSNEQFF
-	TRBJ2-3	TRBV9	CASSVAGDTQYF
TRBD2	TRBJ2-1	TRBV15	CATSGLAGTYNEQFF
-	TRBJ2-7	TRBV5-8	CASSSDSGYEQYF
TRBD1	TRBJ1-2	TRBV7-3	CASRPSGTGGGGYTF
-	TRBJ1-2	TRBV11-2	CASSSGAGFF
-	TRBJ1-1	TRBV28	CASSFSAATEAFF
-	TRBJ1-3	TRBV15	CATSRDRSSGNTIYF
-	TRBJ1-2	TRBV28	CASSLSNNYGYTF
TRBD1	TRBJ1-5	TRBV6-5	CASSHLQGASQPQHF
TRBD1	TRBJ1-1	TRBV25-1	CASSAGQLRLTEAFF
-	TRBJ2-3	TRBV15	CATSRDRGFPDTQYF
-	TRBJ1-4	TRBV27	CASSLNPGVTNEKLFF
-	TRBJ2-2	TRBV7-2	CASSSRTRSTGELFF
TRBD2	TRBJ2-1	TRBV5-1	CASSPPAGGGNEQFF
-	TRBJ2-2	TRBV15	CATSIAMNTGELFF
-	TRBJ1-3	TRBV9	CASTYGDTGNTIYF
TRBD1	-	TRBV5-1	CASSAGTGVYEQYF
TRBD2	TRBJ2-3	TRBV4-2	CASSQLGWGGEDTQYF
TRBD2	TRBJ2-5	TRBV19	CASSSGLAGRGETQYF
-	TRBJ1-2	TRBV4-1	CASSQDRSGTNYGYTF
-	TRBJ2-7	TRBV19	CASSIDASVGQYF
-	TRBJ2-3	TRBV19	CASSHGRGDTQYF
-	TRBJ1-3	TRBV25-1	CASSESRVGNTIYF
-	TRBJ1-1	TRBV18	CASSPYRDTNTEAFF
-	TRBJ2-7	TRBV21-1	CASSKSSSVVYEQYF
TRBD1	TRBJ1-1	TRBV11-2	CASSFRPTGVAFF
TRBD1	TRBJ1-2	TRBV5-6	CASSWDRKLYGYTF
-	TRBJ2-7	TRBV7-9	CASTTTRAATYEQYF
TRBD2	TRBJ2-4	TRBV6-1	CASSAPGLASYKNSQYF
-	TRBJ1-5	TRBV5-1	CASSLSGLEPLGNQPQHF